This TCR beta chain was sequenced during a study of OX40 agonist ivuxolimab in advanced cancers. Overall study context: Partial responses occurred in Three dose-escalation patients, one with hepatocellular carcinoma and two with cutaneous melanoma.

Concerning this clone: Its antigen is unidentified.

The protocol was immunoSEQ multiplex PCR, while the TCRdb copy is restricted to in-frame clones and leaves out a portion. The sample records over 70,000 clones, 70% to 90% being singletons. Study-wide findings and caveats: Clonal expansion from baseline to week 6 occurred in both CD4+ and CD8+ T cells. In the expanded peripheral T cells, antigen specificity was never determined. CD4+ T cells averaged fewer expanded clones than CD8+ T cells.

Trimming left V 1 base short and J 7 bases short, with 5 bases between. The CDR3 totals 11 residues. Germline V CDR1 and CDR2: SGHRS, YFSETQ. This rearrangement joins TRBV5-1 to TRBJ1-1, with no clear D. Sequenced here: CD4+ or CD8+ T cells sorted from blood, sampled in a trial of the OX40 agonist ivuxolimab. This sequence was found in an adult with an advanced solid tumor such as melanoma, head and neck, liver or kidney cancer. The CDR3 spells CASSLSDEAFF. DNA of the CDR3: TGCGCCAGCAGCTTGTCTGATGAAGCTTTCTTT.